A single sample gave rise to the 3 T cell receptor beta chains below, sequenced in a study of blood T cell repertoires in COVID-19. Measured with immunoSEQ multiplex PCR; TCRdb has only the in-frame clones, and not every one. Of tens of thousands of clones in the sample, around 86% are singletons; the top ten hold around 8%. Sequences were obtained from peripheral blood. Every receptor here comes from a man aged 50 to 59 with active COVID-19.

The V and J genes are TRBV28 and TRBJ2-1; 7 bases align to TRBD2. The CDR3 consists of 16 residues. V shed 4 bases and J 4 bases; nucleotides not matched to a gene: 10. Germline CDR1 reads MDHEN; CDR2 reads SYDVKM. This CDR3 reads CASSSGRRGIYNEQFF. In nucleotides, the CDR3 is TGTGCCAGCAGTTCCGGGAGGAGGGGAATTTACAATGAGCAGTTCTTC. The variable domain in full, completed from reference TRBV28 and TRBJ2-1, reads DVKVTQSSRYLVKRTGEKVFLECVQDMDHENMFWYRQDPGLGLRLIYFSYDVKMKEKGDIPEGYSVSREKKERFSLILESASTNQTSMYLCASSSGRRGIYNEQFFGPGTRLTVL.

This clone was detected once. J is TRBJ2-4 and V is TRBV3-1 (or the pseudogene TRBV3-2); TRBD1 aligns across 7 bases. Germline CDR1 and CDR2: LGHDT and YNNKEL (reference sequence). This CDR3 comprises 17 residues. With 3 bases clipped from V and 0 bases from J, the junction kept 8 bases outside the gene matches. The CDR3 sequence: CASSHTSGTAAKNIQYF. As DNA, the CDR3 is TGTGCCAGCAGCCACACTTCCGGGACAGCAGCCAAAAACATTCAGTACTTC.

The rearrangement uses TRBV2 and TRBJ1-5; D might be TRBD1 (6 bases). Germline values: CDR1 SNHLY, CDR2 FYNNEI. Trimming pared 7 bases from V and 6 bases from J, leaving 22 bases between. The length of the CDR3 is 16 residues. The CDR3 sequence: CASTRSPQGSAQPQHF. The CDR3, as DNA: TGTGCCAGCACAAGGTCCCCACAGGGTTCGGCTCAGCCCCAGCATTTT.